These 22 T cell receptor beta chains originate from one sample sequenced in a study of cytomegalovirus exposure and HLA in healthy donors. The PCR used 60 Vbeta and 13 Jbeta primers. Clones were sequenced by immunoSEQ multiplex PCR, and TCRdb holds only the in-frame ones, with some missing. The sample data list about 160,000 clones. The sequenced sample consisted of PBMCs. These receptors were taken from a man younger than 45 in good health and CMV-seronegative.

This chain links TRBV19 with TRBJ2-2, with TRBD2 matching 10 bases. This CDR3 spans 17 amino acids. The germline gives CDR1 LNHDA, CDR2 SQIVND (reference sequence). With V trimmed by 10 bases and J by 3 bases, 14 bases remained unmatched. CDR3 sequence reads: CAIKAGGHQADTGELFF. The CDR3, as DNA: TGTGCCATCAAAGCGGGAGGGCACCAAGCTGACACCGGGGAGCTGTTTTTT.

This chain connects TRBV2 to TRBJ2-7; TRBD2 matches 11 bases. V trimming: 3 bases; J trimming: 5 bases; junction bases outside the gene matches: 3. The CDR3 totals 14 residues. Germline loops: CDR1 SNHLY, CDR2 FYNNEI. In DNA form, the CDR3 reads TGTGCCAGCAGTGATCCTAGCGGGAGGAACGAGCAGTACTTC. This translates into CASSDPSGRNEQYF.

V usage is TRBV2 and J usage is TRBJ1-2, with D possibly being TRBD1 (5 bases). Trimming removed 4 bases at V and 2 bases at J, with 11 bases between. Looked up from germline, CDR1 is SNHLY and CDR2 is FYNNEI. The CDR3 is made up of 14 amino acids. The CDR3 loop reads CASSVSRGNYGYTF. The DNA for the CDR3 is TGTGCCAGCAGTGTCAGTAGGGGAAACTATGGCTACACCTTC. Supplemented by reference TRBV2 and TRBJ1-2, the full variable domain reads EPEVTQTPSHQVTQMGQEVILRCVPISNHLYFYWYRQILGQKVEFLVSFYNNEISEKSEIFDDQFSVERPDGSNFTLKIRSTKLEDSAMYFCASSVSRGNYGYTFGSGTRLTVV.

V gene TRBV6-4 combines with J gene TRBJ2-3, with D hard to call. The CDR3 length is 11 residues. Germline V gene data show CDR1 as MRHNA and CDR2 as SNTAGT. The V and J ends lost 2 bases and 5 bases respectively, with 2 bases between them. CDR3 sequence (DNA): TGTGCCAGCAGTGACCAAGATACGCAGTATTTT. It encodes CASSDQDTQYF.

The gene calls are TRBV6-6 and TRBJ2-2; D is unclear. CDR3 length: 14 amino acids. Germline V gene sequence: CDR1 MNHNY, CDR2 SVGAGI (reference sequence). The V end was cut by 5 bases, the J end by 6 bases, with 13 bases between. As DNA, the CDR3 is TGTGCCAGCAGTAATCTTCACGGGTCCGGGGAGCTGTTTTTT. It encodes CASSNLHGSGELFF.

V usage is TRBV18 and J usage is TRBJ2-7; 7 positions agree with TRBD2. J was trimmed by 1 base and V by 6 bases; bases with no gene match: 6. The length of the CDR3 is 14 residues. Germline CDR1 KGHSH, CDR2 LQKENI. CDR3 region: CASSPGGSSYEQYF. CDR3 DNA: TGTGCCAGCTCCCCGGGAGGATCATCCTACGAGCAGTACTTC.

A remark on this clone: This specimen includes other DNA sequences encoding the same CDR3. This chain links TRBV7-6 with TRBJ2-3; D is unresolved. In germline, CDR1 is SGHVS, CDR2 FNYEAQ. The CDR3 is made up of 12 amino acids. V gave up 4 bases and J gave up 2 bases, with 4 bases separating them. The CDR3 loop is CASSSSTDTQYF. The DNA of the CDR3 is TGTGCCAGCAGCTCGTCCACAGATACGCAGTATTTT.

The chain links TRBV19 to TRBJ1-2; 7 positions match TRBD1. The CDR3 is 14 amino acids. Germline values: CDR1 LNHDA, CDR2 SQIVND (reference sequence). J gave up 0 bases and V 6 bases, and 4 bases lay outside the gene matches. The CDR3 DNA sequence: TGTGCCAGTAGGTTACAGGGGACTAACTATGGCTACACCTTC. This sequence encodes CASRLQGTNYGYTF.

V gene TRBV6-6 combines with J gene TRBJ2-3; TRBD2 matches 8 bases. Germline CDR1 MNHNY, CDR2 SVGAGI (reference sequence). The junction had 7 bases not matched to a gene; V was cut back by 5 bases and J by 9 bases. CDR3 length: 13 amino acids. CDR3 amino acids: CASSAGGVETQYF. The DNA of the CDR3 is TGTGCCAGCAGTGCGGGGGGAGTCGAGACGCAGTATTTT.

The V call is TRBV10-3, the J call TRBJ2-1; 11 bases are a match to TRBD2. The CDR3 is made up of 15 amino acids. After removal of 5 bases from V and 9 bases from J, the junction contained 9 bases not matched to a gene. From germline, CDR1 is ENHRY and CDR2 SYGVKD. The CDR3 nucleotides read TGTGCCATCAGTACCTTAGCGGGAGGGCCGGGTGAGCAGTTCTTC. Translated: CAISTLAGGPGEQFF.

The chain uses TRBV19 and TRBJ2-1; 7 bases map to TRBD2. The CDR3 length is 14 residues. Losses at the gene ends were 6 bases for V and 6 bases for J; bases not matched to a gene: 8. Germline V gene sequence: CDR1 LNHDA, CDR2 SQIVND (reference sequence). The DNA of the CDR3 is TGTGCCAGTAGCGTACTAGCGTCCCTCAATGAGCAGTTCTTC. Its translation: CASSVLASLNEQFF. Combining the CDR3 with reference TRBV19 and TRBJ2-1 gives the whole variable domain DGGITQSPKYLFRKEGQNVTLSCEQNLNHDAMYWYRQDPGQGLRLIYYSQIVNDFQKGDIAEGYSVSREKKESFPLTVTSAQKNPTAFYLCASSVLASLNEQFFGPGTRLTVL.

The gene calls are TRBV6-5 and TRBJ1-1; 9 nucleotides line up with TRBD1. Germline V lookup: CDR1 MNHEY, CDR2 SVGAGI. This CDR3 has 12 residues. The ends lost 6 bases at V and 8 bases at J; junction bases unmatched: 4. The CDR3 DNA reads TGTGCCAGCAGCCGGACAGGGGTCGAAGCTTTCTTT. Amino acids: CASSRTGVEAFF.

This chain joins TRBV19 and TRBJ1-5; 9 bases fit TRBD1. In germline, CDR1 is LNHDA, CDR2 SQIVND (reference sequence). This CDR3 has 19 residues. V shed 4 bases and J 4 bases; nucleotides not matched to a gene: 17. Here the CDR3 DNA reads TGTGCCAGTAGTACTCCCCGGGACAGGGTCCAACGGAGGAATCAGCCCCAGCATTTT. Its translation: CASSTPRDRVQRRNQPQHF.

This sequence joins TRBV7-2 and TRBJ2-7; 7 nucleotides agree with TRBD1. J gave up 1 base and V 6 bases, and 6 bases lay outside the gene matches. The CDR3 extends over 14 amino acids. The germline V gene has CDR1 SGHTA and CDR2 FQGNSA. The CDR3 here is CASRAGTESYEQYF. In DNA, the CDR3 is TGTGCCAGCAGAGCCGGGACAGAGTCCTACGAGCAGTACTTC.

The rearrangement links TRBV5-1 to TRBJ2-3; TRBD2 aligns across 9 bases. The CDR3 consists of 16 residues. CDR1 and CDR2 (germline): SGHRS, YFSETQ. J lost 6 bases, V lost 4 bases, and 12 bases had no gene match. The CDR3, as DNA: TGCGCCAGCAGCCCGTCCTTAGCGGGAGAGGGGGATACGCAGTATTTT. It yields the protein CASSPSLAGEGDTQYF. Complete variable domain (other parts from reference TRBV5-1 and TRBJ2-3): KAGVTQTPRYLIKTRGQQVTLSCSPISGHRSVSWYQQTPGQGLQFLFEYFSETQRNKGNFPGRFSGRQFSNSRSEMNVSTLELGDSALYLCASSPSLAGEGDTQYFGPGTRLTVL.

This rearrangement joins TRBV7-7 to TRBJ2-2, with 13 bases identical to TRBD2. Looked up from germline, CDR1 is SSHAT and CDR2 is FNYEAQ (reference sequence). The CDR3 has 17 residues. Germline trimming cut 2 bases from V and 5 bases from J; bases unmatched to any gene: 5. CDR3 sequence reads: CASSLNGLAGATGELFF. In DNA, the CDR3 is TGTGCCAGCAGCTTAAACGGACTAGCGGGAGCAACCGGGGAGCTGTTTTTT.

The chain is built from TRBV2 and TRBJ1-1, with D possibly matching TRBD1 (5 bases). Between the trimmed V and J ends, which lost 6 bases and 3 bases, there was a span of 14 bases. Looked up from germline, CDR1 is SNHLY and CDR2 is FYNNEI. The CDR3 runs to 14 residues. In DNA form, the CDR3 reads TGTGCCAGCAGCGTAACTCCAGGGTACACTGAAGCTTTCTTT. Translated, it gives CASSVTPGYTEAFF.

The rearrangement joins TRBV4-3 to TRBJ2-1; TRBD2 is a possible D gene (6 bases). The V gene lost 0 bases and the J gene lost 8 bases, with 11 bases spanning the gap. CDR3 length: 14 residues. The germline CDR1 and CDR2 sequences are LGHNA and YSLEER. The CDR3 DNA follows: TGCGCCAGCAGCCAAGATCATGGAGGGTATGAGCAGTTCTTC. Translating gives CASSQDHGGYEQFF.

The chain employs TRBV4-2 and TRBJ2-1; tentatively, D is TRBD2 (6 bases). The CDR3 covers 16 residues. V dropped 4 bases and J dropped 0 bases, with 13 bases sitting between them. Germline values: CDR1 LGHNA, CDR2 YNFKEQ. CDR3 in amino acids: CASSPTSHSSYNEQFF. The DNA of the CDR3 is TGTGCCAGCAGCCCCACTAGCCACAGCTCCTACAATGAGCAGTTCTTC.

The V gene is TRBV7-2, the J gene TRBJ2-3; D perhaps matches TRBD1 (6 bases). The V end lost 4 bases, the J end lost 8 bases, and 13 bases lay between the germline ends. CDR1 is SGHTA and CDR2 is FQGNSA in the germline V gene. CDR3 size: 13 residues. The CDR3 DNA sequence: TGTGCCAGCAGCTCAAGGGGGAGTGGTACGCAGTATTTT. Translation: CASSSRGSGTQYF.

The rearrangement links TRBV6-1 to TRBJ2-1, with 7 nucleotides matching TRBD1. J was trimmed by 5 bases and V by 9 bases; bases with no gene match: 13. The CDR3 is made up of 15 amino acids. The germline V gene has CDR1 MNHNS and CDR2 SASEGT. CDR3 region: CASLTGEGGHNEQFF. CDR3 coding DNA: TGTGCCAGTTTAACAGGGGAAGGGGGACACAATGAGCAGTTCTTC.

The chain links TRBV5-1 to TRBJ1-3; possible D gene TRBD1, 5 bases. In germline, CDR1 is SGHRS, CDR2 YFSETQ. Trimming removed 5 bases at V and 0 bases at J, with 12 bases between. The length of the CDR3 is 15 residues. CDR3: CASRTGTSSGNTIYF. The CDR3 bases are TGCGCCAGCAGAACAGGTACTTCCTCTGGAAACACCATATATTTT. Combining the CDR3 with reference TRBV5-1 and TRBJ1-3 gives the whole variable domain KAGVTQTPRYLIKTRGQQVTLSCSPISGHRSVSWYQQTPGQGLQFLFEYFSETQRNKGNFPGRFSGRQFSNSRSEMNVSTLELGDSALYLCASRTGTSSGNTIYFGEGSWLTVV.